Sequencing of this TCR beta chain was carried out in a study of post-analysis software for immune sequencing data (dated by TCRdb to between 2014 and 2016). Looking at the study overall: Recorded disease courses included relapsing-remitting, secondary progressive and progressive-relapsing multiple sclerosis, with some patients lacking subtype annotation. Patient repertoires were compared against 10 to 12 previously published healthy control repertoires from donors aged about 6 to 28 years. A subset of samples was prepared in parallel using single-end sample barcoding, then pooled and co-amplified after Illumina adapter ligation.

Of note for this clonotype: This receptor's antigen is unknown. The sample holds no much larger clone one base away, and base qualities are not on file.

Library creation used PCR. Sequencing took place on an Illumina HiSeq 2500. To reduce PCR and sequencing biases, unique molecular identifiers were incorporated into the TCR beta cDNA libraries. Every 1 to 10 million input T cells yielded 500,000 or so cDNA molecules, meaning each molecule approximated one T cell. The patient libraries were prepared and sequenced with the same protocol used for the earlier healthy control dataset. Within a given batch, samples were prepared together, multiplexed and sequenced on the same HiSeq lane. Turning to the authors' computational methods: Raw barcoded reads were processed with MIGEC, and single-read molecular identifier groups were discarded before consensus assembly and CDR3 extraction. Clonotype tables were post-analysed with VDJtools, and diversity was normalized by down-sampling all datasets to the smallest sample size. Repertoire overlap clustering matched CDR3 amino acid but not nucleotide sequences to correct batch-related cross-sample contamination. TCRdb's own reprocessing of the public reads used fastp at Q25 and MiXCR and kept productive beta chains. Rows matching on CDR3 protein sequence are summarized as one entry with the most common DNA and genes. The V and J calls and clone size come from TCRdb's table, not from the authors' own analysis. This sample is represented by roughly 870,000 distinct CDR3 sequences; approximately 53% of them were singletons. The ten biggest clones cover under 6% of the sample.

The CDR3 spans 14 residues, from the cysteine through the phenylalanine. The entry retains the CDR3 DNA only, 42 bases that are in frame from base 1. The investigation overall reported the following: Direct clustering with F measure revealed strong co-clustering of samples prepared in the same batch, which led to a batch-effect correction. Significantly lower normalized Chao1 diversity was found in multiple sclerosis patients than in controls, suggesting substantial peripheral T-cell clonal expansion. Patients showed significantly higher frequencies than controls for five TRBV segments, among them TRBV5-6, TRBV5-1 and TRBV20-1. The control group was slightly older than the multiple sclerosis patient group.

TCR beta repertoires were profiled from peripheral blood of roughly twelve young patients with multiple sclerosis to demonstrate the VDJtools post-analysis software. Multiple sclerosis patients were children and adolescents aged roughly 6 to 16 years. The sequence links TRBV12-3 or TRBV12-4 to TRBJ2-5; the D gene is perhaps TRBD2, from 5 matching bases. Matching the DNA end better, TRBJ2-7 makes the J call doubtful. The TCR originated in a girl aged 10 to 17 with multiple sclerosis. What was sequenced was blood. The CDR3 protein is CASAVSSLGSEQYF. The sequenced DNA is TGTGCCAGCGCAGTTTCATCGCTTGGGAGCGAGCAGTACTTC.